Listed below are T cell receptor beta chains from one sample, sequenced in a study of OX40 agonist ivuxolimab in advanced cancers. Profiling relied on immunoSEQ multiplex PCR, and the TCRdb table lists in-frame clones only, not all of them. Of about 89,000 clones detected, approximately 91% appear once; the ten largest clones hold over 0.65%. This specimen consisted of CD4+ or CD8+ T cells sorted from blood, obtained in a trial of the OX40 agonist ivuxolimab. All receptors come from an adult with an advanced solid tumor such as melanoma, head and neck, liver or kidney cancer. CDR3s include the opening cysteine and the closing phenylalanine or tryptophan. Fields, in order: CDR3 length, J gene, V gene, clone size, D gene, CDR3 protein, CDR3 DNA. D genes are given only for firm matches. Size values are once, few and many counts, or a class for expanded clones, and some rows have none.

>14|TRBJ1-1|TRBV2|-|-
CASSGVSVISEAFF
TGTGCCAGCAGTGGTGTGTCAGTAATATCCGAAGCTTTCTTT
>18|TRBJ1-5|TRBV28|-|-
CASSSPLRWGYSNQPQHF
TGTGCCAGCAGTTCGCCCCTCAGATGGGGGTATAGCAATCAGCCCCAGCATTTT
>14|TRBJ1-2|TRBV15|-|TRBD1
CATRGTASNYGYTF
TGTGCCACTAGAGGGACAGCTTCTAACTATGGCTACACCTTC
>13|TRBJ1-5|TRBV28|once|-
CASCGQSNQPQHF
TGTGCCAGCTGTGGGCAAAGCAATCAGCCCCAGCATTTT
>15|TRBJ2-1|TRBV5-1|-|-
CASSLDGGPYNEQFF
TGCGCCAGCAGCTTGGACGGGGGGCCTTACAATGAGCAGTTCTTC
>16|TRBJ2-1|TRBV5-1|-|TRBD2
CASSLVGTSGVNEQFF
TGCGCCAGCAGCTTGGTCGGCACTAGCGGGGTAAATGAGCAGTTCTTC
>12|TRBJ2-1|TRBV6-5|few|-
CASSSSGELQFF
TGTGCCAGCAGTTCCTCGGGCGAGTTGCAGTTCTTC
>14|TRBJ2-1|TRBV29-1|-|TRBD1
CSVVGDRGIDEQFF
TGCAGCGTTGTGGGGGACAGGGGCATAGATGAGCAGTTCTTC
>15|TRBJ2-1|TRBV7-2|-|-
CASSTGQGSYNEQFF
TGTGCCAGCAGCACAGGGCAGGGGTCCTACAATGAGCAGTTCTTC
>13|TRBJ2-7|TRBV27|-|-
CASGLRENYEQYF
TGTGCCAGCGGTTTGAGGGAGAACTACGAGCAGTACTTC
>17|TRBJ1-5|TRBV2|-|TRBD1
CASSEALGTGTDQPQHF
TGTGCCAGCAGTGAAGCGCTTGGGACAGGGACGGATCAGCCCCAGCATTTT
>15|TRBJ2-7|TRBV18|-|-
CASSPTDRSSYEQYF
TGTGCCAGCTCACCAACGGATAGGAGCTCCTACGAGCAGTACTTC
>16|TRBJ1-4|TRBV9|-|TRBD1
CASSLQGAGGSEKLFF
TGTGCCAGCAGCTTACAAGGGGCAGGGGGCAGTGAAAAACTGTTTTTT
>13|TRBJ2-7|TRBV18|-|-
CASSPGHGDEQYF
TGTGCCAGCTCACCGGGGCACGGGGACGAGCAGTACTTC
>16|TRBJ2-3|TRBV11-3|-|TRBD2
CASSFSSGGRTDTQYF
TGTGCCAGCAGCTTCTCTAGCGGGGGCCGCACAGATACGCAGTATTTT